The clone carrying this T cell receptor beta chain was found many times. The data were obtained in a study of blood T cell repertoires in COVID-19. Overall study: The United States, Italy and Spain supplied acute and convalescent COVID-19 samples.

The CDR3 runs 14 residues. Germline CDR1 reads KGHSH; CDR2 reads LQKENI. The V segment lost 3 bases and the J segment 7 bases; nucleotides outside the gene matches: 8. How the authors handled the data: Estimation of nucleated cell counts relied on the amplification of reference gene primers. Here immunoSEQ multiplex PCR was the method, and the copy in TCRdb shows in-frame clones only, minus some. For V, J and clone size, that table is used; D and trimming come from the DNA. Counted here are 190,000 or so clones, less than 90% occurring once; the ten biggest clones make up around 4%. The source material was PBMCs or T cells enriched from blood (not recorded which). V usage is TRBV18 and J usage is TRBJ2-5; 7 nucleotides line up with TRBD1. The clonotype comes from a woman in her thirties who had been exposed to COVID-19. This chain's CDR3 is CASSPRGLRGTQYF. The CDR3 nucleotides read TGTGCCAGCTCACCGAGGGGGCTGCGTGGGACCCAGTACTTC.